This record concerns one TCR beta chain sequence. Its cognate antigen is unknown. This sample was included in a study of Ad26.COV2.S vaccination and SARS-CoV-2 variants. Whole-study results and caveats: Spike-specific TCR breadth ran higher among vaccine recipients than placebo recipients.

The sample's treatment: around 19 received Ad26.COV2.S at low or high dose, single or two shots; a few received placebo; per-sample allocation not given. It was on day 63 after the first vaccine or placebo injection that samples were taken. Recruitment in Boston yielded a donor of adult age, 18-55 years. Produced via immunoSEQ multiplex PCR; TCRdb's table is partial and in-frame only. The repertoire holds under 250,000 clones, about 83% seen once, with 2.9% in the top ten. The V and J ends lost 0 bases and 4 bases respectively, with 12 bases between them. CDR3 size: 16 residues. Germline CDR1 is MNHEY and CDR2 is SVGAGI.

The origin of this receptor is a person between 18 and 60 years old who received the Ad26.COV2.S COVID-19 vaccine or a placebo. The sequencing here drew on peripheral blood, taken in a trial of Ad26.COV2.S vaccine versus placebo. The chain joins TRBV6-5 to TRBJ2-2; no firm D call. CDR3 sequence (DNA): TGTGCCAGCAGTTACTCCTACTCACGATTCACCGGGGAGCTGTTTTTT. This gives the protein CASSYSYSRFTGELFF.